This T cell receptor beta chain was sequenced in a study of T cell responses to AZD1222 COVID-19 vaccine (dated by TCRdb to the early 2020s). Turning to the overall study: AZD1222 recipients given second doses at about 4 weeks or at about 12 weeks were pooled, since spike-specific TCR depth and breadth were not found to differ between the two schedules. A total of under 250 trial participants underwent TCR sequencing, of whom roughly 210 had received two doses of AZD1222 and about 25 had received two doses of the MenACWY control vaccine. Trial participants were enrolled by age into 18-55, 56-69 and 70-plus year subgroups, with roughly 150, 30 and 60 TCR-sequenced participants respectively. Study-wide findings and limitations: Conclusions about previously exposed vaccinees are limited because only a handful of AZD1222 recipients were SARS-CoV-2 seropositive at baseline. The whole spike protein was spanned by vaccine-associated CD4 TCRs, and dominant responses were seen in regions 160-218 and 743-854. After two AZD1222 doses, spike-specific TCR breadth and depth were significantly higher than at day 0 and than in MenACWY recipients. The 56-69-year group was small, and its depth increase did not reach significance, likely because of low power. Because no day 14 peak-response samples were available, repertoires were characterized only after the peak T cell response. Participants were mostly white British, with more females than males. The authors suggested clonal diversity may have been underestimated. Reportedly, almost half of the unique spike-specific TCRs recognized epitopes lying outside the regions that are mutated in the B.1.351 and B.1.1.7 variants.

The CDR3 regions of human TCRbeta chains were analyzed by immunosequencing. The study's processing was this. Repertoire TCRs were checked for matches against a reference library of SARS-CoV-2-specific TCRs that had been generated using the MIRA antigen-specificity platform. Breadth was defined as the fraction of unique TCRs that were SARS-CoV-2-associated. Depth was defined as the fraction of total T cells that were SARS-CoV-2-associated. Using the MIRA data, each spike-specific TCR was assigned both to the spike region to which the TCR was reactive and to a CD4 or CD8 class. Log10-transformed breadth and depth values were compared by one-way ANOVA with Sidak's multiple comparisons tests. TCRdb stores this immuneACCESS table with in-frame sequences only. Part of the clones is absent; in the studies checked, under half of the shortfall reflects unresolved V genes, and no reason is known for the rest. Clonal size and the V and J genes are those of that table, whereas D and trimming came from the DNA. This sample holds nearly 35,000 clones; approximately 86% were observed only once. The ten largest make up approximately 6.6% of the sample.

The sample's time point label, in plain terms: baseline before first vaccination. Vaccinee samples came from UK trials COV001 and COV002, including a single-blind randomized controlled phase 2/3 trial of AZD1222 (ChAdOx1 nCoV-19) in healthy adults. For TCRbeta chain sequencing, PBMC samples from trial participants were taken at day 0 and at day 28 after the second dose. Trimming removed 3 bases from V and 2 bases from J; the gene matches leave 7 bases unexplained. The CDR3 starts with the cysteine, ends with the phenylalanine, and has 15 residues. The entry retains the CDR3 DNA only, 45 bases that are in frame from base 1. Via the germline V gene, CDR1 is SGHRS and CDR2 YFSETQ. On this clone itself: The antigen it recognizes is unknown. No qualities accompany the bases; no much larger clone lies one base away.

Rearrangement joined TRBV5-1 to TRBJ2-7, with 8 bases in between that match TRBD1. The clonotype was recovered from an adult in good health. Sequenced material: peripheral blood, taken on day 0 of AZD1222 vaccination. This receptor carries the CDR3 CASSSTGATTYEQYF. Here is the DNA: TGCGCCAGCAGCTCGACAGGGGCGACAACCTACGAGCAGTACTTC.